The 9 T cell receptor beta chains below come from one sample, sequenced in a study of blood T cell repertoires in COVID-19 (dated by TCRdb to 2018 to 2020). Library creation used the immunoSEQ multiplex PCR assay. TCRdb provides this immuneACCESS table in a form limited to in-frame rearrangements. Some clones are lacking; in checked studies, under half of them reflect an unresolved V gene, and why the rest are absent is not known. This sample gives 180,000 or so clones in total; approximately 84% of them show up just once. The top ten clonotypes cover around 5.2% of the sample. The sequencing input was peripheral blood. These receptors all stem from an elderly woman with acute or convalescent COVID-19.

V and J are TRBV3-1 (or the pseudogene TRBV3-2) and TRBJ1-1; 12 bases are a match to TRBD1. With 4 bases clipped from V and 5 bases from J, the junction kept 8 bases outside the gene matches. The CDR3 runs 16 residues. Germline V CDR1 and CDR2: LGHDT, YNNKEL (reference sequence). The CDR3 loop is CASSPRDRGRGTEAFF. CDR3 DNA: TGTGCCAGCAGCCCCCGGGACAGGGGGCGTGGAACTGAAGCTTTCTTT.

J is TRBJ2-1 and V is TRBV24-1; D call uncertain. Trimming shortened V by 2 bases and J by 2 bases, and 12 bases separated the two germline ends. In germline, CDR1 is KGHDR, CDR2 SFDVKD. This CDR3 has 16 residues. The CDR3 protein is CATSDSQFGTYNEQFF. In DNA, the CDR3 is TGTGCCACCAGTGATTCACAGTTTGGCACCTACAATGAGCAGTTCTTC.

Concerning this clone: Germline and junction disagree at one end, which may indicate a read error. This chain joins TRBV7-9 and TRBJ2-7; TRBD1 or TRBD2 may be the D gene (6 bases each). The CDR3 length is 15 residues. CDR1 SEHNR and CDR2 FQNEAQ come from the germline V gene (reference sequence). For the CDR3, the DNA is TGTGCCAGCAGGTTAGGGGGAGGAACCTACAGCGAGCAGTACTTC. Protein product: CASRLGGGTYSEQYF. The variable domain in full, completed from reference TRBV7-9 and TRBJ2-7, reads DTGVSQNPRHKITKRGQNVTFRCDPISEHNRLYWYRQTLGQGPEFLTYFQNEAQLEKSRLLSDRFSAERPKGSFSTLEIQRTEQGDSAMYLCASRLGGGTYSEQYFGPGTRLTVT.

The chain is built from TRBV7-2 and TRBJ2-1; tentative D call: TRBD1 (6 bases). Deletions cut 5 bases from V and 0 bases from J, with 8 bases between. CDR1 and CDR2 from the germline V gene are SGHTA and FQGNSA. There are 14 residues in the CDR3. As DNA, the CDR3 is TGTGCCAGCAGCCAGGGGTACTCCTACAATGAGCAGTTCTTC. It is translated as CASSQGYSYNEQFF.

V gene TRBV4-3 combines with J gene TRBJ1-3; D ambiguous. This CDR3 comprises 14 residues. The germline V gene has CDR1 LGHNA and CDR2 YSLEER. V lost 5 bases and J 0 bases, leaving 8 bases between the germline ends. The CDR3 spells CASSSGLSGNTIYF. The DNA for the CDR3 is TGCGCCAGCAGCAGTGGACTCTCTGGAAACACCATATATTTT.

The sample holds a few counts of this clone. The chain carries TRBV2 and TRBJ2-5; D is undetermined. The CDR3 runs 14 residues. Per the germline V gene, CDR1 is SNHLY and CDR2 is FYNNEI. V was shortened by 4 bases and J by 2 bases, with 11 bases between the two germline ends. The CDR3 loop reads CASSARLRQETQYF. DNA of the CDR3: TGTGCCAGCAGTGCTCGACTTAGACAAGAGACCCAGTACTTC.

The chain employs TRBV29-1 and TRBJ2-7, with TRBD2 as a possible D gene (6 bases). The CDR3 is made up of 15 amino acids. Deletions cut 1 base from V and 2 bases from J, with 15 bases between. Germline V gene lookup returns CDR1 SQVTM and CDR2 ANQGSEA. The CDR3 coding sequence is TGCAGCGTTGAAGGGGGGGACTTACCTACCTACGAGCAGTACTTC. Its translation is CSVEGGDLPTYEQYF.

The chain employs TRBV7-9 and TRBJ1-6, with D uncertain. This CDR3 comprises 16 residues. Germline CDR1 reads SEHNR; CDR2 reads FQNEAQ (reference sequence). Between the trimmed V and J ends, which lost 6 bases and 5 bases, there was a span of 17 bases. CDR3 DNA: TGTGCCAGCAGTCTCAGGACTCCGAGGGATAATTCACCCCTCCACTTT. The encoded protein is CASSLRTPRDNSPLHF.

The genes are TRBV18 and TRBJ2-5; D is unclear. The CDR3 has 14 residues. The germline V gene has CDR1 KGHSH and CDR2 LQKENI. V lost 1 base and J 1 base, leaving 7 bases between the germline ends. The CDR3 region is CASSPLQVQETQYF. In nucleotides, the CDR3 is TGTGCCAGCTCACCACTGCAGGTCCAAGAGACCCAGTACTTC.